Presented here are 23 T cell receptor beta chains from one specimen sequenced in a study of control samples from healthy donors and cancer patients (TCRdb year 2020). The method behind the library was the immunoSEQ multiplex PCR assay. TCRdb provides this immuneACCESS table in a form limited to in-frame rearrangements. Some clones are lacking; in checked studies, under half of them reflect an unresolved V gene, and why the rest are absent is not known. The sample table lists approximately 90,000 clones, about 85% of them with a count of one. Of the sample, less than 2.5% falls within the top ten clones. What was sequenced was blood. Source of these receptors: a woman in her thirties or forties in good health.

The rearrangement links TRBV10-2 to TRBJ2-3, with TRBD1 matching 7 bases. The J segment lost 5 bases and the V segment lost 4 bases, leaving 9 bases of the junction unmatched. The CDR3 runs 15 residues. Germline CDR1 is WSHSY and CDR2 is SAAADI. CDR3 sequence reads: CASSGWGQSGDTQYF. As DNA, the CDR3 is TGCGCCAGCAGTGGGTGGGGACAGAGCGGAGATACGCAGTATTTT.

V and J are TRBV18 and TRBJ2-4; D may correspond to TRBD1 or TRBD2 (5 bases each). CDR1 and CDR2 from the germline V gene are KGHSH and LQKENI. V was trimmed by 8 bases and J by 6 bases, leaving 14 bases between them. The CDR3 has 13 residues. CDR3 nucleotides: TGTGCCAGCACCTCCGGGACCAGAAACATTCAGTACTTC. It encodes CASTSGTRNIQYF.

The chain has TRBV13 and TRBJ2-5, with D tentatively TRBD1 (5 bases). The V end was cut by 5 bases, the J end by 5 bases, with 12 bases between. The CDR3 consists of 13 residues. Germline V gives CDR1 PRHDT, CDR2 FYEKMQ (reference sequence). The chain's CDR3 is CASSPGKAETQYF. CDR3 nucleotide sequence: TGTGCCAGCAGCCCAGGGAAGGCCGAGACCCAGTACTTC.

DNA for the CDR3: TGTGCCAGCAGCCCGGGACAGGGGGCTTGGGGTGAGCAGTTCTTC. This codes for CASSPGQGAWGEQFF. The chain links TRBV3-1 (or the pseudogene TRBV3-2) to TRBJ2-1; TRBD1 matches 12 bases. The CDR3 spans 15 residues. Germline CDR1 reads LGHDT; CDR2 reads YNNKEL (reference sequence). V trimming: 4 bases; J trimming: 9 bases; junction bases outside the gene matches: 7.

The gene calls are TRBV24-1 and TRBJ1-4; 7 bases map to TRBD1. Unmatched junction bases numbered 6, after V lost 3 bases and J lost 3 bases. The CDR3 totals 16 residues. The germline V gene has CDR1 KGHDR and CDR2 SFDVKD. The CDR3 DNA is TGTGCCACCAGTGATACCCGGGACAGTCCTAATGAAAAACTGTTTTTT. This translates into CATSDTRDSPNEKLFF.

The chain employs TRBV7-3 and TRBJ2-3; TRBD2 is a possible D gene (6 bases). Germline V gene data show CDR1 as SGHTA and CDR2 as FQGTGA. This CDR3 comprises 16 residues. Trimming cost V 4 bases and J 5 bases, with 19 bases left between them. The chain's CDR3 is CASSSRGSSAQDTQYF. In nucleotides, the CDR3 is TGTGCCAGCAGCTCCCGGGGGTCCTCTGCACAAGATACGCAGTATTTT.

This clone was seen only once. This sequence joins TRBV30 and TRBJ1-3; D is ambiguous. The germline gives CDR1 GTSNPN, CDR2 SVGIG (reference sequence). Trimming pared 8 bases from V and 4 bases from J, leaving 9 bases between. This CDR3 is 11 amino acids long. The CDR3 sequence is CAVWWGNTIYF. CDR3 DNA: TGTGCCGTCTGGTGGGGAAACACCATATATTTT.

The chain uses TRBV5-1 and TRBJ2-7; D is uncertain. Germline CDR1 SGHRS, CDR2 YFSETQ. V lost 0 bases and J 1 base, leaving 14 bases between the germline ends. The CDR3 is 16 amino acids. The CDR3 loop is CASSLAFAQLSYEQYF. CDR3 nucleotide sequence: TGCGCCAGCAGCTTGGCCTTCGCACAGCTTTCCTACGAGCAGTACTTC.

The rearrangement links TRBV30 to TRBJ1-6, with 9 bases matching TRBD1. The CDR3 is 15 residues long. The trim removed 1 base at V and 9 bases at J, leaving 7 bases unmatched. Germline CDR1 and CDR2: GTSNPN and SVGIG (reference sequence). DNA for the CDR3: TGTGCCTGGAGTGCCGGACAGGGGAGAGGTTCACCCCTCCACTTT. Translation: CAWSAGQGRGSPLHF. The full variable domain, rest sourced from reference TRBV30 and TRBJ1-6, is SQTIHQWPATLVQPVGSPLSLECTVEGTSNPNLYWYRQAAGRGLQLLFYSVGIGQISSEVPQNLSASRPQDRQFILSSKKLLLSDSGFYLCAWSAGQGRGSPLHFGNGTRLTVT.

The genes are TRBV29-1 and TRBJ2-7, with 9 bases that match TRBD1. V lost 4 bases to trimming and J lost 4 bases; unmatched junction nucleotides: 2. Looked up from germline, CDR1 is SQVTM and CDR2 is ANQGSEA. The CDR3 runs 12 residues. CDR3 bases: TGCAGCGTTGGACAGGGGGGGTACGAGCAGTACTTC. Translating it yields CSVGQGGYEQYF.

This rearrangement joins TRBV24-1 to TRBJ2-5; D is unclear. V was shortened by 2 bases and J by 5 bases, with 2 bases between the two germline ends. The CDR3 loop spans 11 amino acids. The germline V gene has CDR1 KGHDR and CDR2 SFDVKD. The CDR3 is CATSDWETQYF. The CDR3 DNA reads as TGTGCCACCAGTGATTGGGAGACCCAGTACTTC.

The J gene is TRBJ2-5, the V gene TRBV5-1; TRBD1 or TRBD2 may be the D gene (5 bases each). There are 15 residues in the CDR3. Germline V gene sequence: CDR1 SGHRS, CDR2 YFSETQ. The V end lost 0 bases, the J end lost 3 bases, and 12 bases lay between the germline ends. The CDR3: CASSLGGTRKETQYF. The CDR3 DNA sequence: TGCGCCAGCAGCTTGGGGGGCACTAGGAAAGAGACCCAGTACTTC.

The chain carries TRBV30 and TRBJ1-2, with 8 bases aligning to TRBD1. J lost 7 bases, V lost 0 bases, and 7 bases had no gene match. Per the germline V gene, CDR1 is GTSNPN and CDR2 is SVGIG (reference sequence). The CDR3 covers 14 residues. CDR3 coding DNA: TGTGCCTGGAGTGTAGTCCAGGGGGCGTCTGGCTACACCTTC. It specifies CAWSVVQGASGYTF.

The rearrangement links TRBV2 to TRBJ2-2, with no clear D. Germline loops: CDR1 SNHLY, CDR2 FYNNEI. CDR3 length equals 14 residues. V was cut by 0 bases and J by 8 bases, with 10 bases left in between. CDR3 DNA: TGTGCCAGCAGTGAAGCGCTAATTGATGGGGAGCTGTTTTTT. It yields the protein CASSEALIDGELFF. Supplemented by reference TRBV2 and TRBJ2-2, the full variable domain reads EPEVTQTPSHQVTQMGQEVILRCVPISNHLYFYWYRQILGQKVEFLVSFYNNEISEKSEIFDDQFSVERPDGSNFTLKIRSTKLEDSAMYFCASSEALIDGELFFGEGSRLTVL.

The chain combines TRBV27 with TRBJ1-6, with D possibly TRBD1 on 6 matching bases. This CDR3 has 14 amino acids. In germline, CDR1 is MNHEY, CDR2 SMNVEV (reference sequence). V lost 7 bases and J lost 5, with 12 bases in between. The CDR3 nucleotides read TGTGCCAGCAACACAGGGAGGAATAATTCACCCCTCCACTTT. Translation: CASNTGRNNSPLHF.

The sample holds a few counts of this clone. The CDR3 DNA reads TGTGCCAGCAGCCCGGCCAGCTCTGGAAACACCATATATTTT. This encodes CASSPASSGNTIYF. The chain links TRBV7-9 to TRBJ1-3; D gene ambiguous. Germline V gene lookup returns CDR1 SEHNR and CDR2 FQNEAQ (reference sequence). The length of the CDR3 is 14 residues. The germline V and J ends were trimmed by 5 bases and 0 bases, with 8 bases remaining between them.

V usage is TRBV19 and J usage is TRBJ1-6, with 8 bases matching TRBD1. Looked up from germline, CDR1 is LNHDA and CDR2 is SQIVND (reference sequence). Germline trimming cut 3 bases from V and 4 bases from J; bases unmatched to any gene: 5. The CDR3 loop spans 16 amino acids. CDR3 region: CASSMGTGVYNSPLHF. The CDR3 coding sequence is TGTGCCAGTAGTATGGGGACAGGTGTTTATAATTCACCCCTCCACTTT.

This chain uses TRBV7-2 with TRBJ1-1; possibly TRBD1 for D (5 bases). Germline assignment: CDR1 SGHTA and CDR2 FQGNSA. CDR3 size: 15 residues. V lost 1 base to trimming and J lost 0 bases, with 9 bases between them. In nucleotides, the CDR3 is TGTGCCAGCAGCTTAGGGGGGGGAATGAACACTGAAGCTTTCTTT. Its translation: CASSLGGGMNTEAFF.

The genes are TRBV18 and TRBJ1-6; D is possibly TRBD1 (6 bases). Germline V lookup: CDR1 KGHSH, CDR2 LQKENI. V was cut by 5 bases and J by 8 bases, with 13 bases left in between. CDR3 length: 14 amino acids. CDR3 bases: TGTGCCAGCTCATATGGGGGCCGGGATTCACCCCTCCACTTT. Translation: CASSYGGRDSPLHF.

V and J are TRBV5-6 and TRBJ1-3; no clear D gene. CDR3 length equals 13 residues. V lost 4 bases, J lost 3 bases, and 8 bases lay in between. CDR1 and CDR2 from the germline V gene are SGHDT and YYEEEE. Written as DNA, the CDR3 is TGTGCCAGCAGCGGGCTCGGTGGAAACACCATATATTTT. Translation: CASSGLGGNTIYF.

The chain recombines TRBV7-2 with TRBJ2-2; 8 bases map to TRBD2. The CDR3 is 18 amino acids. Germline V gene lookup returns CDR1 SGHTA and CDR2 FQGNSA. With 1 base clipped from V and 2 bases from J, the junction kept 9 bases outside the gene matches. This chain's CDR3 is CASSLGPAGGPNTGELFF. CDR3 nucleotide sequence: TGTGCCAGCAGCTTAGGTCCCGCGGGGGGCCCCAACACCGGGGAGCTGTTTTTT.

The gene calls are TRBV4-3 and TRBJ1-2; D may be TRBD1 (5 bases). This CDR3 contains 14 residues. V gave up 1 base and J gave up 10 bases, with 16 bases separating them. In germline, CDR1 is LGHNA, CDR2 YSLEER. The CDR3 DNA reads as TGCGCCAGCAGCCAAGGGGGCGCGGGGCTGGTCTACACCTTC. Its translation: CASSQGGAGLVYTF.

The chain employs TRBV5-6 and TRBJ2-4; TRBD1 matches 9 bases. This CDR3 spans 15 amino acids. Looked up from germline, CDR1 is SGHDT and CDR2 is YYEEEE. The V segment lost 3 bases and the J segment 3 bases; nucleotides outside the gene matches: 4. CDR3 coding DNA: TGTGCCAGCAGCTGGGTGGGACAGGGCAAAAACATTCAGTACTTC. Amino acids: CASSWVGQGKNIQYF.